This T cell receptor beta chain was identified in a study of neurological immune-mediated disorders. Study-wide findings and caveats: In HTLV-1-associated myelopathy, TCR clonal expansion was greatest, whereas multiple sclerosis had the least, falling below healthy controls.

Time point given: longitudinal time-point 3. There are many counts of this clonotype. Its antigen is unidentified. This CDR3 spans 14 amino acids. V gave up 3 bases and J gave up 0 bases, with 8 bases separating them. TCRdb independently ran MiXCR on the 5' RACE reads; one entry per CDR3 protein. The top ten clones hold roughly an eighth of a sample with about 45,000 distinct CDR3 sequences, approximately 13% of them seen once. This TCR came from a man aged 30 to 39 in good health. The sample taken for sequencing was PBMCs. V and J are TRBV12-3 or TRBV12-4 and TRBJ1-1; D remains ambiguous. Here the CDR3 reads CASSFSAMNTEAFF. The CDR3 nucleotides read TGTGCCAGCAGTTTTTCTGCGATGAACACTGAAGCTTTCTTT.